Below are 5 T cell receptor beta chains sequenced from a single sample in a study of CD8 T cells in Susac syndrome. Reverse transcription of 0.5 to 1 ug RNA was performed with random hexamers. TCRdb re-derived calls from the immunoSEQ multiplex PCR reads in MiXCR, one entry per CDR3 protein. The data hold some 260,000 distinct CDR3 sequences, with about 85% observed a single time. The sequenced sample was CD8+ T cells from PBMCs. These receptors all come from a human donor with multiple sclerosis.

The chain has TRBV20-1 and TRBJ2-7; 11 bases are shared with TRBD2. Germline V gene lookup returns CDR1 DFQATT and CDR2 SNEGSKA (reference sequence). CDR3 length: 15 amino acids. The V segment lost 3 bases and the J segment 3 bases; nucleotides outside the gene matches: 7. The CDR3 DNA is TGCAGTGCTAGGGGCCTCGGGACTAGCGGCTACGAGCAGTACTTC. The encoded protein is CSARGLGTSGYEQYF.

The chain combines TRBV30 with TRBJ2-3; 9 nucleotides align to TRBD2. Germline V gene lookup returns CDR1 GTSNPN and CDR2 SVGIG (reference sequence). With V trimmed by 8 bases and J by 2 bases, 8 bases remained unmatched. The CDR3 sequence is 14 residues long. The chain's CDR3 is CAGMLAGFTDTQYF. CDR3 bases: TGTGCCGGGATGCTAGCGGGATTCACAGATACGCAGTATTTT.

This clonotype was detected only a few times. V is TRBV6-5 and J is TRBJ2-1; 7 bases align to TRBD2. Germline CDR1 reads MNHEY; CDR2 reads SVGAGI. This CDR3 region has 15 residues. Unmatched junction bases numbered 4, after V lost 1 base and J lost 4 bases. The CDR3 nucleotides read TGTGCCAGCAGTTACTTGGCGGGAGAATACAATGAGCAGTTCTTC. As protein: CASSYLAGEYNEQFF.

The chain has TRBV7-9 and TRBJ1-1; D is ambiguous. The CDR3 has 14 residues. Germline lookup yields CDR1 SEHNR and CDR2 FQNEAQ (reference sequence). V was shortened by 8 bases and J by 0 bases, with 13 bases between the two germline ends. In DNA form, the CDR3 reads TGTGCCAGCTGCCTGGGCGAGATGAACACTGAAGCTTTCTTT. It codes for CASCLGEMNTEAFF.

V is TRBV20-1 and J is TRBJ2-5; D could derive from TRBD1 or TRBD2 (5 bases each). The CDR3 has 15 residues. Between the trimmed V and J ends, which lost 0 bases and 5 bases, there was a span of 16 bases. The germline V gene has CDR1 DFQATT and CDR2 SNEGSKA (reference sequence). CDR3 DNA sequence: TGCAGTGCTAGAGATAAGAGCGGTGGGGGTGAGACCCAGTACTTC. This sequence encodes CSARDKSGGGETQYF.